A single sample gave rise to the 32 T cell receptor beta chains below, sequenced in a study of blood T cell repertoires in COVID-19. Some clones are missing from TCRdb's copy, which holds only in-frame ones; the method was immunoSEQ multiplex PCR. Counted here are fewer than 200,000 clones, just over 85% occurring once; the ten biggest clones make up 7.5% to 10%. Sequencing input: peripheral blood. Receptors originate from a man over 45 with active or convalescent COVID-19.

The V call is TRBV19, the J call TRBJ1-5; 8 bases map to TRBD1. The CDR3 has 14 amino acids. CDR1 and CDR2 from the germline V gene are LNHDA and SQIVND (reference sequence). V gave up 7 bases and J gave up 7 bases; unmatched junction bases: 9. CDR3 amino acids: CASNAEQGVQPQHF. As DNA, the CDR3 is TGTGCCAGTAATGCGGAACAGGGGGTCCAGCCCCAGCATTTT.

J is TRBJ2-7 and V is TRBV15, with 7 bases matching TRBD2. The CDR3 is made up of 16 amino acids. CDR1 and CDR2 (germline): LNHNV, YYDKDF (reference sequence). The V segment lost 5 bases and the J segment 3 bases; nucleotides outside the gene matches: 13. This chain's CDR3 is CATSPRAVSGGYEQYF. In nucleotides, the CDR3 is TGTGCCACCAGCCCACGGGCTGTCTCGGGAGGCTACGAGCAGTACTTC.

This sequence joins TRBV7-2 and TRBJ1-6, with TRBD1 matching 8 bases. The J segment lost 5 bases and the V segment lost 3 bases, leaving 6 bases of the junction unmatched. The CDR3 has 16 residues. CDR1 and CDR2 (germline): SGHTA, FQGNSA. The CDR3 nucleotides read TGTGCCAGCAGCTTGGGGAGGACAGGGAATAATTCACCCCTCCACTTT. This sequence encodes CASSLGRTGNNSPLHF.

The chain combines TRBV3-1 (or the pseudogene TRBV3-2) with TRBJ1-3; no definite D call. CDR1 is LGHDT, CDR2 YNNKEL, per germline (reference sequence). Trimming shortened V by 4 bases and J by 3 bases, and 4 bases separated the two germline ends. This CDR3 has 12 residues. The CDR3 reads CASSPYGNTIYF. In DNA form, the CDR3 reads TGTGCCAGCAGCCCCTATGGAAACACCATATATTTT.

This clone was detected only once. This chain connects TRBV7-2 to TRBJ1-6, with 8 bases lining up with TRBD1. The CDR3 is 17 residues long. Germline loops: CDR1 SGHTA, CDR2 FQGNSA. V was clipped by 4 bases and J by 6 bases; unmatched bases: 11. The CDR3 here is CASSSRTGPRSNSPLHF. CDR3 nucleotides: TGTGCCAGCAGCTCCAGGACAGGGCCCCGGAGTAATTCACCCCTCCACTTT.

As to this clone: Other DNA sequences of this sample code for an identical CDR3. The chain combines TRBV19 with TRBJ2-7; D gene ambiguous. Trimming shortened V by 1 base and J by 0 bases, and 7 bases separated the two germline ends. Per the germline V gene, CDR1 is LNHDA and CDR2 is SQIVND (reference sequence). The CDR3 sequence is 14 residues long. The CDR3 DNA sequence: TGTGCCAGTAGTATAGGGCAGGACTCCTACGAGCAGTACTTC. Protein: CASSIGQDSYEQYF.

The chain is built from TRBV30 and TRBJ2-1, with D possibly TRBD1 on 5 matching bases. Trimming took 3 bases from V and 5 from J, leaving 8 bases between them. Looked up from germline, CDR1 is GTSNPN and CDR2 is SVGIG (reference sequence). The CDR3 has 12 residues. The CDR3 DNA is TGTGCCTGGAGGGACACTGACAATGAGCAGTTCTTC. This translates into CAWRDTDNEQFF.

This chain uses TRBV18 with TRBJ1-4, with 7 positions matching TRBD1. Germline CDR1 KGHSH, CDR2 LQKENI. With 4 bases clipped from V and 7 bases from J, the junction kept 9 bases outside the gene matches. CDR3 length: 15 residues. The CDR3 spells CASSRSETGSEKLFF. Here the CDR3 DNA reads TGTGCCAGCTCACGTTCCGAGACAGGGAGTGAAAAACTGTTTTTT. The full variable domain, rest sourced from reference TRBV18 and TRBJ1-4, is NAGVMQNPRHLVRRRGQEARLRCSPMKGHSHVYWYRQLPEEGLKFMVYLQKENIIDESGMPKERFSAEFPKEGPSILRIQQVVRGDSAAYFCASSRSETGSEKLFFGSGTQLSVL.

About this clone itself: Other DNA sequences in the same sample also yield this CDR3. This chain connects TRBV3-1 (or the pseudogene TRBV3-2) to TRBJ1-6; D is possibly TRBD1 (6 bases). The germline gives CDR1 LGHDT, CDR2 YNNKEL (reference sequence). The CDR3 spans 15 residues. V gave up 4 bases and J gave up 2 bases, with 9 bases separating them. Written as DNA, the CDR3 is TGTGCCAGCAGCCTCCAGGGGACCTATAATTCACCCCTCCACTTT. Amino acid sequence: CASSLQGTYNSPLHF.

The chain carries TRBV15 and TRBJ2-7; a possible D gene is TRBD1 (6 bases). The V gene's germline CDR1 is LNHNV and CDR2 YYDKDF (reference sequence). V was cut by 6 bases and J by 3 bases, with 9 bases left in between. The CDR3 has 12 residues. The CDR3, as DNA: TGTGCCACCAGGGGGGCTAGCTACGAGCAGTACTTC. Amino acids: CATRGASYEQYF.

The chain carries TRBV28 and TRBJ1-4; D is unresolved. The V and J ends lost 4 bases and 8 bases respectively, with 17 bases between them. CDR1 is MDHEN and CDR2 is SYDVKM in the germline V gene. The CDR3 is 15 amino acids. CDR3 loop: CASSSGERGGEKLFF. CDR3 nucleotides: TGTGCCAGCAGTTCCGGGGAGCGGGGTGGAGAAAAACTGTTTTTT.

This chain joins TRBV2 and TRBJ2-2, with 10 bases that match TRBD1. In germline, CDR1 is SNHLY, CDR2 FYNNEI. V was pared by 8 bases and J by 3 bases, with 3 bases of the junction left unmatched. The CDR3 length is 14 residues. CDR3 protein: CASGTGVDTGELFF. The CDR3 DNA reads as TGTGCCAGCGGGACAGGGGTAGACACCGGGGAGCTGTTTTTT.

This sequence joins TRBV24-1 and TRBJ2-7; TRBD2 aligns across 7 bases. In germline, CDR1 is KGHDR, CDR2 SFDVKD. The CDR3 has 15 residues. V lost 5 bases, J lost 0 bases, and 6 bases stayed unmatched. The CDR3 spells CATSGTGTNSYEQYF. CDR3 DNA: TGTGCCACCAGTGGCACCGGGACTAACTCCTACGAGCAGTACTTC.

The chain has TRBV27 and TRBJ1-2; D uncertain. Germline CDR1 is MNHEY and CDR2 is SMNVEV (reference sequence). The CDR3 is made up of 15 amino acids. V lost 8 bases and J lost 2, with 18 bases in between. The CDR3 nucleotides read TGTGCCAGCTGCCAAAGCGGGGTTTACAACTATGGCTACACCTTC. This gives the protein CASCQSGVYNYGYTF.

The CDR3 reads CASTLVEGASYEQYF. The CDR3 DNA follows: TGTGCCAGCACCCTCGTGGAGGGAGCCTCTTACGAGCAGTACTTC. The chain couples TRBV6-5 to TRBJ2-7; D might be TRBD2 (6 bases). The CDR3 is 15 amino acids. Germline lookup yields CDR1 MNHEY and CDR2 SVGAGI. V was shortened by 7 bases and J by 4 bases, with 20 bases between the two germline ends.

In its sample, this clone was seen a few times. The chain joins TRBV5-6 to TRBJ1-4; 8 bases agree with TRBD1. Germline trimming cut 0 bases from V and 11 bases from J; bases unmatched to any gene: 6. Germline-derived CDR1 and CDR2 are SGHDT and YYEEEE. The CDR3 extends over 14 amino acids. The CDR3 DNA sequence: TGTGCCAGCAGCTTGGATCAGGGGGCGCATAAACTGTTTTTT. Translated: CASSLDQGAHKLFF.

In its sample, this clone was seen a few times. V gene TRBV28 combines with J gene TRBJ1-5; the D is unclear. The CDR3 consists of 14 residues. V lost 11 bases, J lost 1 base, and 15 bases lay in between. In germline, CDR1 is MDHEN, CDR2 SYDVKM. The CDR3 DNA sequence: TGTGCCGCCGGTGCAGCGGGAAGCAATCAGCCCCAGCATTTT. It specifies CAAGAAGSNQPQHF. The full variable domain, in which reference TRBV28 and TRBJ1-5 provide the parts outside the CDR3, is DVKVTQSSRYLVKRTGEKVFLECVQDMDHENMFWYRQDPGLGLRLIYFSYDVKMKEKGDIPEGYSVSREKKERFSLILESASTNQTSMYLCAAGAAGSNQPQHFGDGTRLSIL.

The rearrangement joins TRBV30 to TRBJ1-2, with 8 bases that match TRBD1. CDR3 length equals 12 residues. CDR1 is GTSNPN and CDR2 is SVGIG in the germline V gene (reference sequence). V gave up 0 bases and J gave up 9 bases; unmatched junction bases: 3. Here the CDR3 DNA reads TGTGCCTGGAGTGTACAGGGGGTAAGCTACACCTTC. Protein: CAWSVQGVSYTF.

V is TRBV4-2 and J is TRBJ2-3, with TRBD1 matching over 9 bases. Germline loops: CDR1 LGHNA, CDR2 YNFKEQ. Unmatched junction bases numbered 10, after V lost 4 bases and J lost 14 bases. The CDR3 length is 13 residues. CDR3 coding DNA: TGTGCCAGCAGCCTGGGGGGACAGGGCAACTGGTATTTT. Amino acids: CASSLGGQGNWYF.

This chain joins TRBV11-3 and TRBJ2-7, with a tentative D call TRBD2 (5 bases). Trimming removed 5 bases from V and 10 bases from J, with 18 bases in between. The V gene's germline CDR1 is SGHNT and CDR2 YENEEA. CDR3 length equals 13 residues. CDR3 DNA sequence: TGTGCCAGCAGCCCGGGGAAGTTTGGTAGACAGTACTTC. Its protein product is CASSPGKFGRQYF.

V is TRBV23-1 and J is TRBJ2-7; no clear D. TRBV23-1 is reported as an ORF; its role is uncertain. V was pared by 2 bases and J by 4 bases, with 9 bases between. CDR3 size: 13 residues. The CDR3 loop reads CASSQVSEYEQYF. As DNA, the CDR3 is TGCGCCAGCAGTCAAGTCAGCGAATACGAGCAGTACTTC.

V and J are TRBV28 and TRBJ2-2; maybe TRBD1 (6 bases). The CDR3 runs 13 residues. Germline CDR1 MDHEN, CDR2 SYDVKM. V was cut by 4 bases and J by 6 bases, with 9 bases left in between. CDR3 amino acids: CASSSYRAGELFF. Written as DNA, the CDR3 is TGTGCCAGCAGTTCCTACAGGGCCGGGGAGCTGTTTTTT.

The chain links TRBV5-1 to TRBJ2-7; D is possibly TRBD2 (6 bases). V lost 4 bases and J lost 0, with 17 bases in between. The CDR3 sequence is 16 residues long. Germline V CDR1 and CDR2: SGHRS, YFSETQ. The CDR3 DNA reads TGCGCCAGCAGCGCTATAACCTGGGACTTCTCCTACGAGCAGTACTTC. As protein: CASSAITWDFSYEQYF.

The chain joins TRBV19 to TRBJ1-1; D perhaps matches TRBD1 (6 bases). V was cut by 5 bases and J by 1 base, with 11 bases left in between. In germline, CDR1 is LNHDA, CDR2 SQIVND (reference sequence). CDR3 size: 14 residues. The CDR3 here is CASSPRDKNTEAFF. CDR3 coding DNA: TGTGCCAGTAGTCCTCGGGACAAGAACACTGAAGCTTTCTTT.

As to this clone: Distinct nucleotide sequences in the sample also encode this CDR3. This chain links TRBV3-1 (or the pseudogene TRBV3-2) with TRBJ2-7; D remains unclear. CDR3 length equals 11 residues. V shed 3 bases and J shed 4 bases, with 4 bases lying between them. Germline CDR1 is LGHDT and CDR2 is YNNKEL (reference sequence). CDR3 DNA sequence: TGTGCCAGCAGCCACTCTTACGAGCAGTACTTC. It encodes CASSHSYEQYF.

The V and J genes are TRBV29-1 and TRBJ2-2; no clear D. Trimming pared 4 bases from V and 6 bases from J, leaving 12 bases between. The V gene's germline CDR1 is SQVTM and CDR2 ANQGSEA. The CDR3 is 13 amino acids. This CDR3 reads CSVGLEWSGELFF. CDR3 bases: TGCAGCGTTGGCCTAGAATGGTCCGGGGAGCTGTTTTTT.

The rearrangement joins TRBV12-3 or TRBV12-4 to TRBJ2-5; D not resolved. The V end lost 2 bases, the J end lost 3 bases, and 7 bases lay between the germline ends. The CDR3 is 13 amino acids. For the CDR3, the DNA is TGTGCCAGCAGTTTACCAGAGGAAGAGACCCAGTACTTC. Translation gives CASSLPEEETQYF.

The CDR3 sequence: CASSQAGQTSYEQYF. For the CDR3, the DNA is TGTGCCAGCAGCCAAGCGGGACAGACATCCTACGAGCAGTACTTC. This chain joins TRBV4-2 and TRBJ2-7; TRBD1 matches 7 bases. Per the germline V gene, CDR1 is LGHNA and CDR2 is YNFKEQ. The CDR3 consists of 15 residues. V gave up 1 base and J gave up 1 base; unmatched junction bases: 4.

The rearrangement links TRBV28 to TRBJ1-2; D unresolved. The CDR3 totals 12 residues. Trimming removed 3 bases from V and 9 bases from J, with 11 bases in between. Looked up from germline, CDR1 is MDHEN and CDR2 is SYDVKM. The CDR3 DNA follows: TGTGCCAGCAGTTTCCAGAGGGCACGCTACACCTTC. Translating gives CASSFQRARYTF.

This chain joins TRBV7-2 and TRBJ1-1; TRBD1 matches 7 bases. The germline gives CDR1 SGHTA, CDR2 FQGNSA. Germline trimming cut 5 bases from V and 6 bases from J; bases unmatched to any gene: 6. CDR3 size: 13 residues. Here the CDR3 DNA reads TGTGCCAGCAGCATAGGGACAGCCTCTGAAGCTTTCTTT. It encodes CASSIGTASEAFF.

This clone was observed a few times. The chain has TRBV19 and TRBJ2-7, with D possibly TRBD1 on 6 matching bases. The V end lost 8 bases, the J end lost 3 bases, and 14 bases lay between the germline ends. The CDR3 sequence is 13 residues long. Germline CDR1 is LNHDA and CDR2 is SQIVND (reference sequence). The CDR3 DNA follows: TGTGCCAGTCCAGGGGCAGGCCTCTACGAGCAGTACTTC. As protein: CASPGAGLYEQYF.

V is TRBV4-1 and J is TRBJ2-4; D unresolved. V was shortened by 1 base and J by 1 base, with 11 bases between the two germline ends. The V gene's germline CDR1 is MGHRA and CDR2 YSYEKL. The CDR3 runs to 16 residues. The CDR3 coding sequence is TGCGCCAGCAGCCAAGCTCCAACAGACGCCAAAAACATTCAGTACTTC. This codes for CASSQAPTDAKNIQYF.